The 29 T cell receptor beta chains reported below all come from one sample, sequenced in a study of blood T cells in healthy people across ages. Alongside a J-beta primer mix, a sample-barcoded 5' primer served in a second PCR lasting about 6 to 11 cycles. TCRdb reprocessed the 5' RACE reads via MiXCR and lists one record per CDR3 protein. The sample holds under 1,000,000 distinct CDR3 sequences, about 34% seen once. The sequencing sample was made of blood. The source is a man between 18 and 35 years old in good health.

This clonotype was seen just once. The chain uses TRBV6-6 and TRBJ2-7; D is ambiguous. Germline assignment: CDR1 MNHNY and CDR2 SVGAGI (reference sequence). V was pared by 6 bases and J by 2 bases, with 14 bases between. This CDR3 comprises 14 residues. The CDR3 loop is CASSQLATTYEQYF. The CDR3 DNA is TGTGCCAGCAGCCAACTCGCCACCACCTACGAGCAGTACTTC.

Of note for this clonotype: One end of the junction is discordant with germline, which a read error may explain. This chain uses TRBV7-2 with TRBJ2-7, with unresolved D. This CDR3 contains 14 residues. Germline lookup yields CDR1 SGHTA and CDR2 FQGNSA. In DNA form, the CDR3 reads TGTGCCAGCAGCGTAGCCTTTTCGGAGAATGAGCAGTACTTC. Its protein product is CASSVAFSENEQYF.

In this sample, this clonotype turned up a few times. The chain joins TRBV29-1 to TRBJ1-4, with a tentative D call TRBD1 (5 bases). Trimming pared 6 bases from V and 3 bases from J, leaving 14 bases between. Germline lookup yields CDR1 SQVTM and CDR2 ANQGSEA. The CDR3 has 14 residues. The CDR3 DNA sequence: TGCAGCGTCCCGATTGGGGGATCTAATGAAAAACTGTTTTTT. Its translation: CSVPIGGSNEKLFF.

In its sample, this clonotype was seen a few times. This chain links TRBV7-2 with TRBJ2-3, with 12 nucleotides matching TRBD2. The CDR3 sequence is 17 residues long. Germline CDR1 SGHTA, CDR2 FQGNSA. V shed 5 bases and J 1 base; nucleotides not matched to a gene: 7. DNA of the CDR3: TGTGCCAGCAGCCCCGGGACTAGCGGGCGACGCACAGATACGCAGTATTTT. The encoded protein is CASSPGTSGRRTDTQYF.

This clonotype was seen more than once but under ten times. The chain couples TRBV3-1 to TRBJ1-1; D call uncertain. The V end lost 3 bases, the J end lost 10 bases, and 9 bases lay between the germline ends. The CDR3 is made up of 11 amino acids. Germline V CDR1 and CDR2: LGHDT, YNNKEL (reference sequence). Written as DNA, the CDR3 is TGTGCCAGCAGCCAGGAGGGTGTAGCTTTCTTT. Amino acids: CASSQEGVAFF.

The chain carries TRBV9 and TRBJ2-3; D unclear. The CDR3 has 14 residues. V dropped 3 bases and J dropped 0 bases, with 8 bases sitting between them. Looked up from germline, CDR1 is SGDLS and CDR2 is YYNGEE. The CDR3 DNA sequence: TGTGCCAGCAGCGCTTATACTAGCACAGATACGCAGTATTTT. Translated: CASSAYTSTDTQYF.

Turning to this clonotype: A much larger clonotype is one base distant, so this may be a read error. The chain joins TRBV10-3 to TRBJ2-1; weak D call: TRBD2 (6 bases). CDR3 size: 12 residues. V lost 3 bases to trimming and J lost 10 bases, with 10 bases between them. Looked up from germline, CDR1 is ENHRY and CDR2 is SYGVKD. This CDR3 is CAISELDYEQFF. CDR3 nucleotides: TGTGCCATCAGTGAATTGGACTACGAGCAGTTCTTC.

This clonotype was recorded only once. Since a much larger clone is just one base distant, this may be a read error. The rearrangement joins TRBV4-3 to TRBJ2-1; D not certain. The CDR3 has 16 residues. V was trimmed by 4 bases and J by 6 bases, leaving 19 bases between them. Per the germline V gene, CDR1 is LGHNA and CDR2 is YSLEER. This CDR3 reads CASSPQSLNPVNEQFF. CDR3 nucleotides: TGCGCCAGCAGCCCTCAGTCACTCAATCCGGTCAATGAGCAGTTCTTC.

This clonotype was detected ten times or more. The V call is TRBV27, the J call TRBJ2-7; the match to TRBD1 covers 8 bases. The CDR3 totals 15 residues. J lost 6 bases, V lost 5 bases, and 12 bases had no gene match. Germline loops: CDR1 MNHEY, CDR2 SMNVEV (reference sequence). As DNA, the CDR3 is TGTGCCAGCAGTCCAGGACAGGGAATAGGAGGCGAGCAGTACTTC. This codes for CASSPGQGIGGEQYF.

There are a few counts of this clonotype. The chain carries TRBV25-1 and TRBJ2-4, with 12 bases aligning to TRBD1. From germline, CDR1 is MGHDK and CDR2 SYGVNS. J gave up 7 bases and V 10 bases, and 5 bases lay outside the gene matches. This CDR3 contains 13 residues. CDR3 loop: CATTGTGGNIQYF. CDR3 nucleotides: TGTGCCACCACGGGGACAGGGGGCAACATTCAGTACTTC.

The table lists this clonotype with a few counts. The chain couples TRBV30 to TRBJ2-5; 9 nucleotides match TRBD1. Germline trimming cut 1 base from V and 11 bases from J; bases unmatched to any gene: 8. Germline V CDR1 and CDR2: GTSNPN, SVGIG (reference sequence). CDR3 length: 13 amino acids. As DNA, the CDR3 is TGTGCCTGGAGTGCCCTACAGGGGGCTGAGCAGTACTTC. This codes for CAWSALQGAEQYF.

The chain is built from TRBV30 and TRBJ2-2, with D possibly TRBD2 on 5 matching bases. The length of the CDR3 is 13 residues. V dropped 0 bases and J dropped 9 bases, with 11 bases sitting between them. The germline V gene has CDR1 GTSNPN and CDR2 SVGIG (reference sequence). For the CDR3, the DNA is TGTGCCTGGAGTGTCAGAAGGGAGTGGGAGCTGTTTTTT. Its protein is CAWSVRREWELFF.

The chain links TRBV6-2 or TRBV6-3 to TRBJ2-1; D may be TRBD1 or TRBD2 (7 bases each). The DNA end is a closer match to TRBJ2-7, so the J assignment may be wrong. The CDR3 has 17 amino acids. Germline V lookup: CDR1 MNHEY, CDR2 SVGEGT. In DNA form, the CDR3 reads TGTGCCAGCAGTTACGCCACCGGGGGGACAGAATACAATGAGCAGTACTTC. Its protein product is CASSYATGGTEYNEQYF.

This clonotype came up many times. This chain links TRBV12-3 or TRBV12-4 with TRBJ2-7; D may match TRBD1 or TRBD2 (5 bases each). V lost 2 bases and J 2 bases, leaving 10 bases between the germline ends. The CDR3 is made up of 14 amino acids. DNA of the CDR3: TGTGCCAGCAGTTTACGGGACGAGGCCTACGAGCAGTACTTC. Residues: CASSLRDEAYEQYF.

CDR3 DNA sequence: TGTGCCAGCAGACCCAGCGGGGGGGAAACAGATACGCAGTATTTT. Amino acid sequence: CASRPSGGETDTQYF. The V gene is TRBV6-5, the J gene TRBJ2-3; 10 positions match TRBD2. V trimming: 6 bases; J trimming: 3 bases; junction bases outside the gene matches: 6. The CDR3 runs to 15 residues. Germline lookup yields CDR1 MNHEY and CDR2 SVGAGI.

The CDR3 reads CASSRGTYSNQPQHF. In DNA form, the CDR3 reads TGTGCCAGCAGCCGGGGGACCTATAGCAATCAGCCCCAGCATTTT. V and J are TRBV7-2 and TRBJ1-5, with D maybe TRBD1 (5 bases). Germline-derived CDR1 and CDR2 are SGHTA and FQGNSA. The CDR3 loop spans 15 amino acids. V was clipped by 5 bases and J by 0 bases, with 11 bases between them.

The chain combines TRBV14 with TRBJ2-6; no firm D call. Germline V gives CDR1 SGHDN, CDR2 FVKESK. The CDR3 is 17 amino acids. V was pared by 0 bases and J by 4 bases, with 13 bases between. CDR3: CASSQDPARRGANVLTF. The CDR3 DNA is TGTGCCAGCAGCCAAGATCCAGCCCGGAGAGGGGCCAACGTCCTGACTTTC.

J is TRBJ1-6 and V is TRBV4-3, with D possibly being TRBD1 (6 bases). V lost 1 base and J 6 bases, leaving 10 bases between the germline ends. Germline-derived CDR1 and CDR2 are LGHNA and YSLEER. The CDR3 covers 15 residues. The CDR3 DNA follows: TGCGCCAGCAGCCAAGTAGACAGGTCTAATTCACCCCTCCACTTT. It yields the protein CASSQVDRSNSPLHF.

Of note for this clonotype: Germline is not matched at one junction end, which may reflect a read error. This sequence joins TRBV12-3 or TRBV12-4 and TRBJ2-7; 9 positions agree with TRBD2. The J call may be in error: the DNA end matches TRBJ2-5 better. The CDR3 sequence is 16 residues long. CDR3 bases: TGTGCCAGCAGTTTATGGCGGGGGGGTACTCAAGGGACCCAGTACTTC. Translating gives CASSLWRGGTQGTQYF.

V and J are TRBV5-1 and TRBJ2-5; D perhaps matches TRBD2 (7 bases). Germline loops: CDR1 SGHRS, CDR2 YFSETQ. The germline V and J ends were trimmed by 7 bases and 1 base, with 17 bases remaining between them. The CDR3 consists of 15 residues. CDR3 sequence (DNA): TGCGCCAGCGCCGGGGGGCGGACCACCCAAGAGACCCAGTACTTC. Translation: CASAGGRTTQETQYF.

The chain links TRBV12-5 to TRBJ2-7; D gene unclear. This CDR3 region has 15 residues. CDR1 is LGHNT and CDR2 is FRNRAP in the germline V gene. With 4 bases removed from V and 0 bases from J, the gap between germline ends came to 13 bases. The CDR3 sequence is CASGWADGTSYEQYF. CDR3 DNA sequence: TGTGCTAGTGGTTGGGCCGACGGAACCTCCTACGAGCAGTACTTC. Supplemented by reference TRBV12-5 and TRBJ2-7, the full variable domain reads DARVTQTPRHKVTEMGQEVTMRCQPILGHNTVFWYRQTMMQGLELLAYFRNRAPLDDSGMPKDRFSAEMPDATLATLKIQPSEPRDSAVYFCASGWADGTSYEQYFGPGTRLTVT.

The V gene is TRBV5-1, the J gene TRBJ2-7; 8 positions match TRBD1. This CDR3 is built from 14 residues. The V and J ends lost 4 bases and 5 bases, in that order; junction bases with no gene match: 8. Germline V CDR1 and CDR2: SGHRS, YFSETQ. CDR3 sequence reads: CASSRGQVDHEQYF. CDR3 DNA: TGCGCCAGCAGCCGGGGACAGGTGGACCACGAGCAGTACTTC.

Points on this clonotype: Since the CDR3 does not end with the conserved phenylalanine or tryptophan, this likely comes from a read error. CDR3 DNA: TGTGCCATCAGTGGGACAGATTATTCACCCCTCCACCTT. Its translation is CAISGTDYSPLHL. The V and J genes are TRBV10-3 and TRBJ1-6; possibly TRBD1 for D (6 bases). This CDR3 has 13 amino acids. Germline V gene sequence: CDR1 ENHRY, CDR2 SYGVKD. Trimming left V 4 bases short and J 8 bases short, with 9 bases between.

The chain links TRBV20-1 to TRBJ1-4, with a weak D call TRBD1 (5 bases). The CDR3 spans 15 residues. Trimming stripped 3 bases from V and 3 bases from J, with 14 bases between. Germline assignment: CDR1 DFQATT and CDR2 SNEGSKA (reference sequence). The CDR3 nucleotides are TGCAGTGCTAGGCCCCAGGGCCGGTCTAATGAAAAACTGTTTTTT. Translating it yields CSARPQGRSNEKLFF.

This clonotype is a singleton in its sample. One end of the junction is discordant with germline, which a read error may explain. The chain couples TRBV5-1 to TRBJ2-5; TRBD2 is a possible D gene (5 bases). The CDR3 spans 12 residues. Germline V gives CDR1 SGHRS, CDR2 YFSETQ. CDR3 nucleotide sequence: TGCGCCGGCAGCACGAGGGAAGAGACCCAGTACTTC. Protein sequence: CAGSTREETQYF.

A remark on this clonotype: A much more abundant neighbour one base away suggests this may be a read error. The rearrangement joins TRBV5-1 to TRBJ2-7; TRBD2 agrees at 8 bases. The germline gives CDR1 SGHRS, CDR2 YFSETQ. J lost 7 bases, V lost 0 bases, and 9 bases had no gene match. The CDR3 totals 15 residues. Here the CDR3 reads CASSLDGLAHNEQYF. CDR3 in DNA: TGCGCCAGCAGCTTGGATGGACTAGCCCACAATGAGCAGTACTTC.

Notes on this clonotype: A junction boundary mismatches the germline segment, possibly from a read error. The chain recombines TRBV4-1 with TRBJ2-1; TRBD1 matches at 10 bases. This CDR3 comprises 14 residues. Germline V lookup: CDR1 MGHRA, CDR2 YSYEKL. The CDR3 coding sequence is TGCGCCAGCGGCCAAGACGGGACAGGGGATGAGCAGTTCTTC. It specifies CASGQDGTGDEQFF.

The chain combines TRBV5-1 with TRBJ2-2; tentative D call: TRBD1 (5 bases). V lost 0 bases to trimming and J lost 0 bases, with 6 bases between them. CDR3 length equals 15 residues. CDR1 and CDR2 (germline): SGHRS, YFSETQ. The CDR3 bases are TGCGCCAGCAGCTTGGTACAGGCGAACACCGGGGAGCTGTTTTTT. Residues: CASSLVQANTGELFF. The full variable domain, rest sourced from reference TRBV5-1 and TRBJ2-2, is KAGVTQTPRYLIKTRGQQVTLSCSPISGHRSVSWYQQTPGQGLQFLFEYFSETQRNKGNFPGRFSGRQFSNSRSEMNVSTLELGDSALYLCASSLVQANTGELFFGEGSRLTVL.

CDR3 amino acids: CASTEGPRETQYF. DNA for the CDR3: TGTGCCAGCACCGAGGGTCCGAGGGAGACCCAGTACTTC. The chain uses TRBV12-3 or TRBV12-4 and TRBJ2-5; maybe TRBD2 (5 bases). The germline V and J ends were trimmed by 7 bases and 5 bases, with 14 bases remaining between them. The CDR3 consists of 13 residues.